Presented here are 22 T cell receptor beta chains from one specimen sequenced in a study of T cell responses to AZD1222 COVID-19 vaccine. The table came from immunoSEQ multiplex PCR; TCRdb's copy has only in-frame clones and leaves some out. The data show 180,000 or so clones, 70% to 90% seen once. Sequencing used peripheral blood, obtained 28 days after the second dose of the MenACWY control vaccine. These receptors were taken from an adult who received the MenACWY meningococcal vaccine as a control.

This chain uses TRBV5-1 with TRBJ1-1; TRBD1 matches at 7 bases. Germline V gives CDR1 SGHRS, CDR2 YFSETQ. The CDR3 loop spans 15 amino acids. After removal of 0 bases from V and 0 bases from J, the junction contained 2 bases not matched to a gene. CDR3 loop: CASSLAGTVNTEAFF. The CDR3 DNA is TGCGCCAGCAGCTTGGCCGGGACAGTGAACACTGAAGCTTTCTTT.

This chain connects TRBV18 to TRBJ1-4; TRBD1 aligns across 8 bases. This CDR3 contains 15 residues. The V and J ends lost 3 bases and 7 bases, in that order; junction bases with no gene match: 7. Germline V gene sequence: CDR1 KGHSH, CDR2 LQKENI. For the CDR3, the DNA is TGTGCCAGCTCACCTTCGACAGGGGTTGCTGAAAAACTGTTTTTT. It specifies CASSPSTGVAEKLFF.

The V and J genes are TRBV7-3 and TRBJ2-7, with 9 bases that match TRBD1. Germline CDR1 SGHTA, CDR2 FQGTGA. CDR3 size: 16 residues. V was pared by 2 bases and J by 2 bases, with 7 bases of the junction left unmatched. The CDR3 DNA reads as TGTGCCAGCAGCTTATCCCCCGGGACAGGGACCTACGAGCAGTACTTC. Encoded protein: CASSLSPGTGTYEQYF.

The chain has TRBV18 and TRBJ1-1; a possible D gene is TRBD1 (5 bases). The germline V gene encodes CDR1 KGHSH and CDR2 LQKENI. Trimming cost V 2 bases and J 2 bases, with 15 bases left between them. The CDR3 is 16 amino acids. In DNA form, the CDR3 reads TGTGCCAGCTCACCATTGTCTGGGGGAGGCAACACTGAAGCTTTCTTT. Translation gives CASSPLSGGGNTEAFF.

The chain has TRBV18 and TRBJ1-1; 7 nucleotides line up with TRBD1. CDR3 length: 13 amino acids. CDR1 and CDR2 (germline): KGHSH, LQKENI. J was trimmed by 8 bases and V by 3 bases; bases with no gene match: 6. In nucleotides, the CDR3 is TGTGCCAGCTCACCCGGGACAGACTCAGAAGCTTTCTTT. Translation gives CASSPGTDSEAFF.

The DNA of the CDR3 is TGTGCCAGCAGCTTGTTCGAGCAGTACTTC. Its translation is CASSLFEQYF. This sequence joins TRBV5-8 and TRBJ2-7; D is uncertain. V was clipped by 1 base and J by 6 bases, with 2 bases between them. The CDR3 is 10 residues long. Germline lookup yields CDR1 SGHTS and CDR2 YDEGEE.

This clone appeared a few times. The chain links TRBV15 to TRBJ2-7; D is perhaps TRBD2 (6 bases). The CDR3 contains 16 residues. With 0 bases removed from V and 2 bases from J, the gap between germline ends came to 14 bases. Per germline, CDR1 LNHNV and CDR2 YYDKDF (reference sequence). Here the CDR3 reads CATSRESAGSAYEQYF. The CDR3 nucleotides are TGTGCCACCAGCAGAGAGTCTGCGGGATCGGCCTACGAGCAGTACTTC. Supplemented by reference TRBV15 and TRBJ2-7, the full variable domain reads DAMVIQNPRYQVTQFGKPVTLSCSQTLNHNVMYWYQQKSSQAPKLLFHYYDKDFNNEADTPDNFQSRRPNTSFCFLDIRSPGLGDTAMYLCATSRESAGSAYEQYFGPGTRLTVT.

The chain has TRBV10-3 and TRBJ2-7; 9 bases map to TRBD1. This CDR3 comprises 13 residues. The V segment lost 5 bases and the J segment 4 bases; nucleotides outside the gene matches: 3. The germline CDR1 and CDR2 sequences are ENHRY and SYGVKD. The CDR3 DNA reads as TGTGCCATCAGTCCAGGACAGGGGTACGAGCAGTACTTC. Residues: CAISPGQGYEQYF.

J is TRBJ2-5 and V is TRBV5-4; 8 nucleotides agree with TRBD2. Germline V gene lookup returns CDR1 SGHNT and CDR2 YYREEE (reference sequence). Trimming cost V 4 bases and J 6 bases; bases outside gene matches: 8. This CDR3 contains 14 residues. The CDR3 region has the DNA TGTGCCAGCAGCCTCGAGCGGGAGAGTAAGACCCAGTACTTC. Its translation: CASSLERESKTQYF.

In DNA, the CDR3 is TGTGCCAGCACAGGGAGATCCTACGAGCAGTACTTC. Translation: CASTGRSYEQYF. This chain joins TRBV2 and TRBJ2-7; the D call may be TRBD1 or TRBD2 (5 bases each). Germline CDR1 and CDR2: SNHLY and FYNNEI. This CDR3 region has 12 residues. The germline V and J ends were trimmed by 7 bases and 1 base, with 8 bases remaining between them. The entire variable domain, with the rest obtained from reference TRBV2 and TRBJ2-7, is as follows: EPEVTQTPSHQVTQMGQEVILRCVPISNHLYFYWYRQILGQKVEFLVSFYNNEISEKSEIFDDQFSVERPDGSNFTLKIRSTKLEDSAMYFCASTGRSYEQYFGPGTRLTVT.

The count of this clone is one. This chain joins TRBV24-1 and TRBJ2-3, with 10 positions matching TRBD1. The V and J ends lost 2 bases and 3 bases, in that order; junction bases with no gene match: 4. CDR1 is KGHDR, CDR2 SFDVKD, per germline. This CDR3 comprises 16 residues. CDR3 region: CATSDSGTGDTDTQYF. CDR3 nucleotides: TGTGCCACCAGTGATTCCGGGACAGGGGATACAGATACGCAGTATTTT.

The rearrangement uses TRBV12-3 or TRBV12-4 and TRBJ1-5; D gene ambiguous. V lost 3 bases and J lost 3, with 3 bases in between. The CDR3 runs to 12 residues. CDR3 amino acids: CASSFANQPQHF. CDR3 DNA: TGTGCCAGCAGTTTCGCCAATCAGCCCCAGCATTTT.

The rearrangement links TRBV6-4 to TRBJ1-1, with 7 nucleotides matching TRBD1. The CDR3 extends over 13 amino acids. The V segment lost 9 bases and the J segment 1 base; nucleotides outside the gene matches: 5. Germline CDR1 reads MRHNA; CDR2 reads SNTAGT. The CDR3 protein is CARRQGKNTEAFF. The DNA for the CDR3 is TGTGCCAGAAGACAGGGAAAGAACACTGAAGCTTTCTTT.

The rearrangement joins TRBV4-3 to TRBJ2-1; D not resolved. Germline V gene sequence: CDR1 LGHNA, CDR2 YSLEER. Between the trimmed V and J ends, which lost 5 bases and 0 bases, there was a span of 17 bases. The CDR3 runs to 17 residues. The CDR3: CASSYLRTESSYNEQFF. The CDR3 DNA follows: TGCGCCAGCAGCTATTTAAGAACGGAGAGCTCCTACAATGAGCAGTTCTTC.

This clone was counted once. The chain uses TRBV9 and TRBJ2-1; D is unresolved. V was trimmed by 5 bases and J by 6 bases, leaving 21 bases between them. This CDR3 has 16 residues. From germline, CDR1 is SGDLS and CDR2 YYNGEE. The CDR3 DNA follows: TGTGCCAGCAGTCCCCCCTGGGGTCCAGCGAGCAATGAGCAGTTCTTC. Amino acids: CASSPPWGPASNEQFF. Together with reference TRBV9 and TRBJ2-1, the CDR3 gives the full variable domain: DSGVTQTPKHLITATGQRVTLRCSPRSGDLSVYWYQQSLDQGLQFLIQYYNGEERAKGNILERFSAQQFPDLHSELNLSSLELGDSALYFCASSPPWGPASNEQFFGPGTRLTVL.

This chain uses TRBV9 with TRBJ2-5; D is unclear. Germline CDR1 SGDLS, CDR2 YYNGEE. Trimming cost V 3 bases and J 5 bases, with 20 bases left between them. The CDR3 loop spans 16 amino acids. This CDR3 is CASSADGRIGYETQYF. CDR3 coding DNA: TGTGCCAGCAGCGCGGACGGCCGGATAGGGTACGAGACCCAGTACTTC. The variable domain in full, with the rest retrieved from reference TRBV9 and TRBJ2-5, is DSGVTQTPKHLITATGQRVTLRCSPRSGDLSVYWYQQSLDQGLQFLIQYYNGEERAKGNILERFSAQQFPDLHSELNLSSLELGDSALYFCASSADGRIGYETQYFGPGTRLLVL.

This clone is a singleton in its sample. The CDR3 sequence: CASSLGAGARYGYTF. In DNA, the CDR3 is TGTGCCAGCAGCTTAGGTGCTGGGGCGAGGTACGGCTACACCTTC. The chain uses TRBV7-9 and TRBJ1-2; TRBD1 is a possible D gene (5 bases). The CDR3 length is 15 residues. V was shortened by 1 base and J by 8 bases, with 17 bases between the two germline ends. Germline loops: CDR1 SEHNR, CDR2 FQNEAQ (reference sequence).

The sample holds one count of this clone. Within the sample, other DNA sequences also encode this same CDR3. The chain joins TRBV7-9 to TRBJ1-2; 9 nucleotides agree with TRBD1. The germline V gene has CDR1 SEHNR and CDR2 FQNEAQ (reference sequence). Trimming cost V 3 bases and J 5 bases; bases outside gene matches: 1. The CDR3 loop spans 13 amino acids. The CDR3 DNA follows: TGTGCCAGCAGCTTGGGACAGGGTTATGGCTACACCTTC. Translation: CASSLGQGYGYTF.

J is TRBJ1-3 and V is TRBV7-9, with D possibly TRBD1 on 6 matching bases. The CDR3 is 17 residues long. From germline, CDR1 is SEHNR and CDR2 FQNEAQ (reference sequence). The germline V and J ends were trimmed by 5 bases and 5 bases, with 22 bases remaining between them. The CDR3 DNA is TGTGCCAGCAGCCCCCCCCTCCTTTCCCAGGGGAGAAACACCATATATTTT. Translation gives CASSPPLLSQGRNTIYF.

This chain joins TRBV7-2 and TRBJ1-6; D uncertain. Germline V gene sequence: CDR1 SGHTA, CDR2 FQGNSA. V was trimmed by 2 bases and J by 9 bases, leaving 14 bases between them. The CDR3 length is 15 residues. The CDR3 loop is CASSLWRGAISPLHF. Here the CDR3 DNA reads TGTGCCAGCAGCTTATGGCGGGGAGCGATTTCACCCCTCCACTTT.

CDR3 loop: CASRPLAGSSYEQYF. The CDR3 nucleotides read TGTGCCAGTAGACCTTTAGCGGGTAGCTCCTACGAGCAGTACTTC. This chain joins TRBV19 and TRBJ2-7; 7 bases are a match to TRBD2. The CDR3 has 15 amino acids. Germline-derived CDR1 and CDR2 are LNHDA and SQIVND (reference sequence). The V gene end was trimmed by 6 bases and the J gene end by 0 bases; junction bases not matched to a gene: 8. Complete variable domain (other parts from reference TRBV19 and TRBJ2-7): DGGITQSPKYLFRKEGQNVTLSCEQNLNHDAMYWYRQDPGQGLRLIYYSQIVNDFQKGDIAEGYSVSREKKESFPLTVTSAQKNPTAFYLCASRPLAGSSYEQYFGPGTRLTVT.

V gene TRBV28 combines with J gene TRBJ1-4; D ambiguous. V was trimmed by 10 bases and J by 8 bases, leaving 23 bases between them. The germline CDR1 and CDR2 sequences are MDHEN and SYDVKM. This CDR3 is 15 amino acids long. The CDR3 DNA follows: TGTGCCACCACCCCCGGGAGCTTTGAAATGGAAAAACTGTTTTTT. This sequence encodes CATTPGSFEMEKLFF.